This T cell receptor beta chain was identified in a study of blood T cell repertoires in COVID-19. Trimming left V 3 bases short and J 1 base short, with 9 bases between. The germline gives CDR1 SGHTA, CDR2 FQGTGA. The length of the CDR3 is 15 residues. Profiled with immunoSEQ multiplex PCR; TCRdb holds only in-frame clones, not every one. The table includes roughly 230,000 clones, approximately 83% detected once. The chain combines TRBV7-3 with TRBJ2-2; D unresolved. Input material: peripheral blood. The clonotype was recovered from a man aged 50 or older with active or convalescent COVID-19. CDR3 protein: CASSLLPQNTGELFF. CDR3 nucleotides: TGTGCCAGCAGCTTGTTACCACAGAACACCGGGGAGCTGTTTTTT.